This TCR beta chain was retrieved from a study of chronic HIV infection and antiretroviral therapy (dated by TCRdb to about 2015). This clonotype came up many times. This clone's antigen is unknown. Base qualities are missing; no much larger clone stands one base away. The method was 5' RACE. Sequencing relied on an Illumina MiSeq. The public reads were quality trimmed at Q25 with fastp and then assembled into clones with MiXCR by TCRdb, keeping productive beta chains. One record per CDR3 amino acid sequence lists the most common genes and DNA. The sample data list 30,000 to 45,000 distinct CDR3 sequences, and 7% to 10% of these were observed just once. Of the sample, 2.9% falls within the top ten clones. V is reduced by 3 bases and J by 0 bases, leaving a spacing of 5 bases between them. The CDR3 measures 13 amino acids from cysteine to phenylalanine. CDR3 DNA is the only sequence kept; it has 39 bases, read in frame from the first base. Based on the germline V gene, the CDR1 and CDR2 sequences are SGHAT and FQNNGV.

This receptor was identified in an adult who had HIV and had not received antiretroviral therapy, or was an uninfected healthy control (not recorded which). The specimen sequenced was peripheral blood. This chain is built from TRBV11-2 and TRBJ1-1; TRBD1 is a weak D gene call, 5 bases matching. Read as DNA, the sequence is TGTGCCAGCAGCTTGGGGCTGAACACTGAAGCTTTCTTT. Its product reads: CASSLGLNTEAFF. The variable domain in full, with residues beyond the CDR3 obtained from the reference TRBV11-2 and TRBJ1-1 genes, is EAGVAQSPRYKIIEKRQSVAFWCNPISGHATLYWYQQILGQGPKLLIQFQNNGVVDDSQLPKDRFSAERLKGVDSTLKIQPAKLEDSAVYLCASSLGLNTEAFFGQGTRLTVV.